These T cell receptor beta chains were read from a single sample in a study of blood T cell repertoires in COVID-19. This table comes from immunoSEQ multiplex PCR, and its TCRdb copy is limited to in-frame clones, with some not included. The data show 250,000 to 300,000 clones, with 85% to 90% seen just once and approximately 5.1% held by the top ten. Material: peripheral blood. The receptors stem from a woman aged 55-75 years with COVID-19, enrolled during active disease. The CDR3 runs from the conserved cysteine through the conserved F or W. The D gene is left open where the match is weak. Where a row states a size, it is once, few, many or the class of an expanded clone; other rows omit it.

D: NA; size: NA; V: TRBV19; J: TRBJ2-2; DNA: TGTGCCAGTACCCCAGGGACGAACACCGGGGAGCTGTTTTTT; CDR3: CASTPGTNTGELFF
D: NA; size: NA; V: TRBV5-8; J: TRBJ1-6; DNA: TGTGCCAGCAGCTTGCGCGGCCAGGGTAGCTCCTATAATTCACCCCTCCACTTT; CDR3: CASSLRGQGSSYNSPLHF
D: NA; size: NA; V: TRBV5-1; J: TRBJ1-1; DNA: TGCGCCAGCAGCTTGGACGGTATGAACACTGAAGCTTTCTTT; CDR3: CASSLDGMNTEAFF
D: NA; size: NA; V: TRBV7-8; J: TRBJ2-7; DNA: TGTGCCAGCAGCCCAACCCGTACGGGCTACGAGCAGTACTTC; CDR3: CASSPTRTGYEQYF
D: NA; size: NA; V: TRBV28; J: TRBJ1-2; DNA: TGTGCCAGCAAACAGGGTTTTTCCGGCTATGGCTACACCTTC; CDR3: CASKQGFSGYGYTF
D: NA; size: NA; V: TRBV6-6; J: TRBJ1-1; DNA: TGTGCCAGCAGCCCGACGGGGAACACTGAAGCTTTCTTT; CDR3: CASSPTGNTEAFF
D: TRBD1; size: NA; V: TRBV7-6; J: TRBJ1-1; DNA: TGTGCCAGCAGCTTAGCGCACCGGACAGGGGGGGCTTTCTTT; CDR3: CASSLAHRTGGAFF
D: TRBD1; size: NA; V: TRBV28; J: TRBJ1-5; DNA: TGTGCCAGCAGACCTGGACAGGGTTATAATCAGCCCCAGCATTTT; CDR3: CASRPGQGYNQPQHF
D: NA; size: NA; V: TRBV29-1; J: TRBJ2-1; DNA: TGCAGCGTTGTAGGCCCAGCGGGCTCCTACAATGAGCAGTTCTTC; CDR3: CSVVGPAGSYNEQFF
D: NA; size: NA; V: TRBV6-1; J: TRBJ1-4; DNA: TGTGCCAGCAGTGAACTGGGCAAGACTAATGAAAAACTGTTTTTT; CDR3: CASSELGKTNEKLFF
D: TRBD2; size: NA; V: TRBV7-3; J: TRBJ2-5; DNA: TGTGCCAGCAGCTTAGGGGGCTTATCGGGAGGGGAGACCCAGTACTTC; CDR3: CASSLGGLSGGETQYF
D: TRBD1; size: NA; V: TRBV2; J: TRBJ2-1; DNA: TGTGCCAGCAGTTCTCGGACAGGGAGCTCCTACAATGAGCAGTTCTTC; CDR3: CASSSRTGSSYNEQFF
D: NA; size: few; V: TRBV18; J: TRBJ1-1; DNA: TGTGCCAGCTCACCACGAGCCACTGAAGCTTTCTTT; CDR3: CASSPRATEAFF
D: TRBD2; size: few; V: TRBV6-5; J: TRBJ2-7; DNA: TGTGCCACCCGGACTTATAGCGGGAGGCTCTACGAGCAGTACTTC; CDR3: CATRTYSGRLYEQYF
D: TRBD1; size: NA; V: TRBV9; J: TRBJ1-5; DNA: TGTGCCAGCAGCGCGGGACAGGGCCGGGATCAGCCCCAGCATTTT; CDR3: CASSAGQGRDQPQHF
D: TRBD2; size: once; V: TRBV5-4; J: TRBJ2-2; DNA: TGTGCCAGCAGCGCTACCAAGCTAGCGGGAGGGAACACCGGGGAGCTGTTTTTT; CDR3: CASSATKLAGGNTGELFF
D: NA; size: NA; V: TRBV7-2; J: TRBJ2-1; DNA: TGTGCCAGCAGCTTATTACGGGGCATGGGAGCGGGCTCCTACAATGAGCAGTTCTTC; CDR3: CASSLLRGMGAGSYNEQFF
D: NA; size: NA; V: TRBV6-5; J: TRBJ2-7; DNA: TGTGCCAGCACCCTGGGTCCCCTACGGGGCGAGCAGTACTTC; CDR3: CASTLGPLRGEQYF
D: NA; size: NA; V: TRBV6-1; J: TRBJ2-5; DNA: TGTGCCAGCAGTGAAGTCAGGGGTACGCAAGAGACCCAGTACTTC; CDR3: CASSEVRGTQETQYF
D: TRBD2; size: NA; V: TRBV5-1; J: TRBJ2-1; DNA: TGCGCCAGCAGCTGGGCACCCCGGGGTAGCGGGAGGGGTGAGCAGTTCTTC; CDR3: CASSWAPRGSGRGEQFF
D: NA; size: few; V: TRBV29-1; J: TRBJ2-2; DNA: TGCAGCGGGGGTGGACAAGGCGCGAACACCGGGGAGCTGTTTTTT; CDR3: CSGGGQGANTGELFF
D: NA; size: NA; V: TRBV5-4; J: TRBJ2-1; DNA: TGTGCCAGCAGCCCGGGGACTGGATACAATGAGCAGTTCTTC; CDR3: CASSPGTGYNEQFF
D: TRBD1; size: NA; V: TRBV28; J: TRBJ1-5; DNA: TGTGCCAGCATATACAGGGGGGATCAGCCCCAGCATTTT; CDR3: CASIYRGDQPQHF
D: NA; size: NA; V: TRBV10-3; J: TRBJ1-6; DNA: TGTGCCATCAGTGAGCCTAGGAATACAAATTATAATTCACCCCTCCACTTT; CDR3: CAISEPRNTNYNSPLHF
D: TRBD1; size: NA; V: TRBV28; J: TRBJ2-5; DNA: TGTGCCAGCAGTTTAGGGTTGGGACAGCCACAAGAGACCCAGTACTTC; CDR3: CASSLGLGQPQETQYF
D: TRBD1; size: NA; V: TRBV30; J: TRBJ1-4; DNA: TGTGCCTGGAGCATTCTGGCAGGGGGCCGAAGTAATGAAAAACTGTTTTTT; CDR3: CAWSILAGGRSNEKLFF
D: TRBD1; size: NA; V: TRBV4-2; J: TRBJ2-5; DNA: TGTGCCAGCAGCCGACAGGGCGGGCTGGGGGAGACCCAGTACTTC; CDR3: CASSRQGGLGETQYF
D: NA; size: NA; V: TRBV19; J: TRBJ2-6; DNA: TGTGCCAGTAAAAGGGGGATCTCTGGGGCCAACGTCCTGACTTTC; CDR3: CASKRGISGANVLTF
D: NA; size: NA; V: TRBV9; J: TRBJ1-6; DNA: TGTGCCAGCAGCGTAGCAGGGCAGGGACCCCTCCACTTT; CDR3: CASSVAGQGPLHF
D: NA; size: NA; V: TRBV12-3/TRBV12-4; J: TRBJ1-5; DNA: TGTGCCAGCAGTTTAACAGGGAATCAGCCCCAGCATTTT; CDR3: CASSLTGNQPQHF
D: NA; size: NA; V: TRBV5-1; J: TRBJ2-1; DNA: TGCGCCAGCAGCCCATTCCGGGGCTACAATGAGCAGTTCTTC; CDR3: CASSPFRGYNEQFF